The 32 T cell receptor beta chains given below trace back to one sample, sequenced in a study of STAT5B mutations in CD4+ large granular lymphocyte leukemia. Sequencing was performed with immunoSEQ multiplex PCR; in TCRdb, only in-frame clones are kept and a portion is missing. The sample holds tens of thousands of clones, roughly 71% seen once. The sequencing input was CD4+ T cells from blood buffy coats. Receptor source: a human donor in good health.

This clone is a singleton in its sample. This chain joins TRBV25-1 and TRBJ2-7; D possibly corresponds to TRBD2 (7 bases). This CDR3 comprises 13 residues. V was shortened by 7 bases and J by 5 bases, with 15 bases between the two germline ends. CDR1 is MGHDK, CDR2 SYGVNS, per germline. The DNA for the CDR3 is TGTGCCAGCATCTTCGACGGGGGGCACGAGCAGTACTTC. It encodes CASIFDGGHEQYF.

This chain links TRBV18 with TRBJ2-5; D unclear. Trimming shortened V by 1 base and J by 5 bases, and 11 bases separated the two germline ends. Germline V CDR1 and CDR2: KGHSH, LQKENI. The CDR3 is 14 amino acids. CDR3 residues: CASSPRPQEETQYF. The CDR3 coding sequence is TGTGCCAGCTCACCACGACCGCAGGAGGAGACCCAGTACTTC.

The genes are TRBV30 and TRBJ2-5; D is perhaps TRBD1 or TRBD2 (5 bases each). The CDR3 contains 12 residues. V was shortened by 8 bases and J by 6 bases, with 16 bases between the two germline ends. Germline V lookup: CDR1 GTSNPN, CDR2 SVGIG (reference sequence). CDR3 DNA sequence: TGTGCCCTTCACGGTTCGGGGCAGACCCAGTACTTC. This encodes CALHGSGQTQYF.

This chain uses TRBV9 with TRBJ2-1; 9 bases are shared with TRBD1. The J segment lost 12 bases and the V segment lost 0 bases, leaving 7 bases of the junction unmatched. This CDR3 has 14 amino acids. Germline-derived CDR1 and CDR2 are SGDLS and YYNGEE. CDR3 sequence reads: CASSVGTGEFGQFF. The CDR3, as DNA: TGTGCCAGCAGCGTAGGGACAGGGGAGTTCGGGCAGTTCTTC.

This CDR3 reads CASSWDGNSPLHF. CDR3 DNA sequence: TGTGCCAGCAGCTGGGATGGTAATTCACCCCTCCACTTT. The rearrangement joins TRBV6-5 to TRBJ1-6; D gene uncertain. V lost 6 bases, J lost 6 bases, and 9 bases lay in between. Looked up from germline, CDR1 is MNHEY and CDR2 is SVGAGI. The CDR3 is made up of 13 amino acids.

The chain employs TRBV18 and TRBJ2-1, with 7 bases matching TRBD2. The CDR3 contains 15 residues. Germline loops: CDR1 KGHSH, CDR2 LQKENI. Losses at the gene ends were 3 bases for V and 0 bases for J; bases not matched to a gene: 2. CDR3 residues: CASSPLAGSYNEQFF. The CDR3 DNA reads TGTGCCAGCTCACCTTTAGCGGGCTCCTACAATGAGCAGTTCTTC. The variable domain in full, with the rest retrieved from reference TRBV18 and TRBJ2-1, is NAGVMQNPRHLVRRRGQEARLRCSPMKGHSHVYWYRQLPEEGLKFMVYLQKENIIDESGMPKERFSAEFPKEGPSILRIQQVVRGDSAAYFCASSPLAGSYNEQFFGPGTRLTVL.

The gene calls are TRBV6-5 and TRBJ2-1; 9 bases line up with TRBD1. Germline V gives CDR1 MNHEY, CDR2 SVGAGI. The V gene end was trimmed by 1 base and the J gene end by 6 bases; junction bases not matched to a gene: 7. The CDR3 contains 16 residues. The CDR3 region is CASSYYPGTGSNEQFF. CDR3 in DNA: TGTGCCAGCAGTTACTACCCCGGGACAGGGAGCAATGAGCAGTTCTTC.

J is TRBJ2-3 and V is TRBV7-2, with TRBD1 identical over 10 bases. J lost 4 bases, V lost 8 bases, and 6 bases had no gene match. This CDR3 is 14 amino acids long. CDR1 SGHTA and CDR2 FQGNSA come from the germline V gene. CDR3 in DNA: TGTGCCAGCCGCTCCGGGACAGGGGCAGATACGCAGTATTTT. Its protein is CASRSGTGADTQYF.

In this sample, this clone turned up a few times. The V gene is TRBV4-1, the J gene TRBJ1-6, with a tentative D call TRBD1 (5 bases). In germline, CDR1 is MGHRA, CDR2 YSYEKL. Trimming took 3 bases from V and 8 from J, leaving 20 bases between them. This CDR3 is 17 amino acids long. CDR3 amino acids: CASSHSPAGTGDSPLHF. CDR3 nucleotides: TGCGCCAGCAGCCATTCCCCCGCCGGGACGGGGGATTCACCCCTCCACTTT.

The rearrangement joins TRBV29-1 to TRBJ1-1, with 8 bases fitting TRBD1. The ends lost 6 bases at V and 7 bases at J; junction bases unmatched: 10. CDR3 length: 13 residues. Germline values: CDR1 SQVTM, CDR2 ANQGSEA. DNA of the CDR3: TGCAGCGTCGACGGACGGACAGGGAGTGAAGCTTTCTTT. It encodes CSVDGRTGSEAFF.

This clone was counted a few times. The rearrangement joins TRBV10-3 to TRBJ2-7; either TRBD1 or TRBD2 may fit D (5 bases each). The CDR3 has 14 residues. CDR1 is ENHRY and CDR2 is SYGVKD in the germline V gene. Trimming took off 0 bases at V and 2 bases at J, with 8 bases between the two ends. CDR3 DNA: TGTGCCATCAGTGAGTCTAGGGACCCCTACGAGCAGTACTTC. This encodes CAISESRDPYEQYF.

For the CDR3, the DNA is TGTGCCAGCAGCTGGGGGACAGCTTCCTACGAGCAGTACTTC. It yields the protein CASSWGTASYEQYF. This chain joins TRBV5-8 and TRBJ2-7; 7 bases are a match to TRBD1. V lost 3 bases to trimming and J lost 1 base; unmatched junction nucleotides: 4. Germline CDR1 is SGHTS and CDR2 is YDEGEE. The CDR3 sequence is 14 residues long.

V and J are TRBV11-2 and TRBJ1-1; no firm D call. Germline V gene data show CDR1 as SGHAT and CDR2 as FQNNGV. Trimming stripped 1 base from V and 1 base from J, with 7 bases between. The CDR3 covers 14 residues. CDR3 residues: CASSLGPSNTEAFF. CDR3 sequence (DNA): TGTGCCAGCAGCTTAGGCCCATCGAACACTGAAGCTTTCTTT. Using reference TRBV11-2 and TRBJ1-1 for the parts outside the CDR3, the full variable domain is EAGVAQSPRYKIIEKRQSVAFWCNPISGHATLYWYQQILGQGPKLLIQFQNNGVVDDSQLPKDRFSAERLKGVDSTLKIQPAKLEDSAVYLCASSLGPSNTEAFFGQGTRLTVV.

This chain joins TRBV10-3 and TRBJ2-4, with 8 bases lining up with TRBD1. V gave up 4 bases and J gave up 7 bases; unmatched junction bases: 3. CDR3 length: 13 amino acids. CDR1 is ENHRY, CDR2 SYGVKD, per germline. The DNA of the CDR3 is TGTGCCATCAGTGGGACAGGGTCCAACATTCAGTACTTC. Translation: CAISGTGSNIQYF.

J is TRBJ2-1 and V is TRBV18; D is possibly TRBD2 (6 bases). This CDR3 region has 13 residues. Germline lookup yields CDR1 KGHSH and CDR2 LQKENI. The V end was cut by 0 bases, the J end by 6 bases, with 6 bases between. CDR3 sequence: CASSPPGSNEQFF. Written as DNA, the CDR3 is TGTGCCAGCTCACCACCCGGGAGCAATGAGCAGTTCTTC.

This clone was seen only a few times. The CDR3 nucleotides are TGTGCCTGGAGGGGAGAGGGGAACGAGCAGTTCTTC. It translates to CAWRGEGNEQFF. The chain combines TRBV30 with TRBJ2-1, with D perhaps given as TRBD1 or TRBD2 (5 bases each). This CDR3 is built from 12 residues. Germline V gives CDR1 GTSNPN, CDR2 SVGIG (reference sequence). Trimming stripped 3 bases from V and 10 bases from J, with 13 bases between. The full variable domain, with the rest looked up from reference TRBV30 and TRBJ2-1, is SQTIHQWPATLVQPVGSPLSLECTVEGTSNPNLYWYRQAAGRGLQLLFYSVGIGQISSEVPQNLSASRPQDRQFILSSKKLLLSDSGFYLCAWRGEGNEQFFGPGTRLTVL.

This clone was counted once. CDR3 in DNA: TGTGCCAGCAGTTACATGGGGGACTATGGCTACACCTTC. This codes for CASSYMGDYGYTF. The V and J genes are TRBV6-5 and TRBJ1-2, with a weak D call TRBD1 (5 bases). With 2 bases removed from V and 3 bases from J, the gap between germline ends came to 7 bases. The CDR3 totals 13 residues. Germline loops: CDR1 MNHEY, CDR2 SVGAGI.

In its sample, this clone was seen once. This chain connects TRBV27 to TRBJ2-1; TRBD1 matches 7 bases. The V segment lost 5 bases and the J segment 3 bases; nucleotides outside the gene matches: 7. Germline V gene data show CDR1 as MNHEY and CDR2 as SMNVEV (reference sequence). The CDR3 totals 15 residues. The CDR3 region is CASSADRAVYNEQFF. The CDR3 DNA reads TGTGCCAGCAGTGCCGACAGGGCGGTCTACAATGAGCAGTTCTTC.

The chain joins TRBV7-9 to TRBJ1-1; weak D call: TRBD1 (6 bases). The CDR3 has 14 amino acids. Trimming took off 5 bases at V and 1 base at J, with 11 bases between the two ends. Germline V CDR1 and CDR2: SEHNR, FQNEAQ (reference sequence). The CDR3 reads CASSGGATNTEAFF. Written as DNA, the CDR3 is TGTGCCAGCAGCGGGGGGGCCACGAACACTGAAGCTTTCTTT.

This chain links TRBV10-3 with TRBJ2-7, with TRBD1 matching over 7 bases. With V trimmed by 10 bases and J by 0 bases, 6 bases remained unmatched. CDR1 and CDR2 from the germline V gene are ENHRY and SYGVKD. This CDR3 has 13 residues. This CDR3 reads CASKQGSSYEQYF. In DNA form, the CDR3 reads TGTGCCAGCAAACAGGGGAGCTCCTACGAGCAGTACTTC.

The genes are TRBV15 and TRBJ1-1; 8 positions match TRBD1. From germline, CDR1 is LNHNV and CDR2 YYDKDF (reference sequence). This CDR3 spans 15 amino acids. The V gene end was trimmed by 5 bases and the J gene end by 0 bases; junction bases not matched to a gene: 5. The CDR3 sequence is CATSVDRGLNTEAFF. CDR3 coding DNA: TGTGCCACCAGCGTCGACAGGGGCCTGAACACTGAAGCTTTCTTT.

This clone was seen more than once but under ten times. The rearrangement joins TRBV5-1 to TRBJ2-1; 9 bases are a match to TRBD2. The germline V gene has CDR1 SGHRS and CDR2 YFSETQ. The J segment lost 7 bases and the V segment lost 0 bases, leaving 8 bases of the junction unmatched. The CDR3 has 16 residues. CDR3 in amino acids: CASSLESSGVGNEQFF. CDR3 nucleotides: TGCGCCAGCAGCTTGGAGTCTAGCGGGGTGGGTAATGAGCAGTTCTTC.

V is TRBV18 and J is TRBJ2-5, with 7 positions matching TRBD2. Losses at the gene ends were 6 bases for V and 1 base for J; bases not matched to a gene: 14. Per germline, CDR1 KGHSH and CDR2 LQKENI. The CDR3 has 17 amino acids. CDR3 bases: TGTGCCAGCTCTCCTTCGGGTGGTGCGGGAGCCCAAGAGACCCAGTACTTC. Its translation: CASSPSGGAGAQETQYF.

The CDR3 spells CASSRDRNTEAFF. The CDR3 nucleotides are TGTGCCAGCTCCCGCGACAGGAACACTGAAGCTTTCTTT. This sequence joins TRBV18 and TRBJ1-1, with TRBD1 as a possible D gene (5 bases). Germline CDR1 is KGHSH and CDR2 is LQKENI. There are 13 residues in the CDR3. With 6 bases removed from V and 1 base from J, the gap between germline ends came to 9 bases.

This chain joins TRBV6-1 and TRBJ1-5; tentative D call: TRBD1 (6 bases). Trimming stripped 4 bases from V and 7 bases from J, with 23 bases between. The CDR3 is 17 amino acids. Germline V gene data show CDR1 as MNHNS and CDR2 as SASEGT. The CDR3 region has the DNA TGTGCCAGCAGTGTAAGACAGGCTGGCACGGTTATCCAGCCCCAGCATTTT. Its translation: CASSVRQAGTVIQPQHF.

This chain links TRBV20-1 with TRBJ1-2; D not certain. CDR3 length: 11 amino acids. V was trimmed by 4 bases and J by 9 bases, leaving 12 bases between them. Germline V gene lookup returns CDR1 DFQATT and CDR2 SNEGSKA (reference sequence). CDR3 DNA: TGCAGTGCTAAGACCCTATCGAGCTACACCTTC. Encoded protein: CSAKTLSSYTF.

Only a few counts were recorded for this clone. This chain joins TRBV6-6 and TRBJ2-2, with D unresolved. CDR1 is MNHNY and CDR2 is SVGAGI in the germline V gene (reference sequence). Trimming removed 2 bases from V and 5 bases from J, with 6 bases in between. The CDR3 runs to 13 residues. CDR3 protein: CASSYGETGELFF. CDR3 coding DNA: TGTGCCAGCAGTTACGGAGAAACCGGGGAGCTGTTTTTT.

In this sample, this clone turned up a few times. This chain uses TRBV2 with TRBJ2-5; no definite D call. V was pared by 2 bases and J by 1 base, with 11 bases between. CDR3 length: 15 amino acids. CDR1 and CDR2 from the germline V gene are SNHLY and FYNNEI. The CDR3, as DNA: TGTGCCAGCAGTGAACTCATCGGGTCCCAAGAGACCCAGTACTTC. Translation gives CASSELIGSQETQYF.

The rearrangement uses TRBV7-2 and TRBJ2-4; TRBD1 matches 9 bases. Germline V gene data show CDR1 as SGHTA and CDR2 as FQGNSA. The CDR3 is 12 amino acids. V gave up 4 bases and J gave up 12 bases; unmatched junction bases: 4. This CDR3 reads CASSWDRENQYF. CDR3 nucleotide sequence: TGTGCCAGCAGCTGGGACAGGGAAAATCAGTACTTC.

The V and J genes are TRBV5-1 and TRBJ2-1; no definite D call. Germline V CDR1 and CDR2: SGHRS, YFSETQ. This CDR3 has 15 residues. Trimming pared 0 bases from V and 0 bases from J, leaving 7 bases between. The CDR3 region has the DNA TGCGCCAGCAGCTTGGCCACTGACTCCTACAATGAGCAGTTCTTC. It specifies CASSLATDSYNEQFF.

Regarding this clone: A junction boundary mismatches the germline segment, possibly from a read error. The chain employs TRBV7-2 and TRBJ2-2; 9 nucleotides line up with TRBD1. CDR1 and CDR2 from the germline V gene are SGHTA and FQGNSA. The CDR3 totals 16 residues. CDR3 DNA: TGTGCCGGCAGCTTTCGACAGGGGGAGGACACCGGGGAGCTGTTTTTT. Translated: CAGSFRQGEDTGELFF. Full variable domain (rest looked up from reference TRBV7-2 and TRBJ2-2): GAGVSQSPSNKVTEKGKDVELRCDPISGHTALYWYRQSLGQGLEFLIYFQGNSAPDKSGLPSDRFSAERTGGSVSTLTIQRTQQEDSAVYLCAGSFRQGEDTGELFFGEGSRLTVL.

The chain has TRBV7-2 and TRBJ1-5; D not certain. The germline V gene has CDR1 SGHTA and CDR2 FQGNSA. The CDR3 consists of 16 residues. V was clipped by 5 bases and J by 0 bases, with 14 bases between them. The CDR3 here is CASSINGPYSNQPQHF. CDR3 in DNA: TGTGCCAGCAGCATCAACGGACCTTATAGCAATCAGCCCCAGCATTTT.